The rows below give T cell receptor beta chains drawn from one sample of a study of CD4+ T cells in melanoma. Profiling relied on immunoSEQ multiplex PCR, and the TCRdb table lists in-frame clones only, not all of them. The sample yields 11,000 to 15,000 clones, roughly three fifths seen once. The sequencing input was cells from a culture (not recorded whether cultured in vitro). The receptors derive from a human donor with melanoma. CDR3s include the opening cysteine and the closing phenylalanine or tryptophan. A D gene is named only where the DNA matches it firmly. Clone size is not always given. Where it is, it says once, few, many or a class for expanded clones.

clone_size d_call j_call v_call cdr3_aa cdr3_nt
few . TRBJ2-1 TRBV7-3 CASSFGKGGRNEQFF TGTGCCAGCAGCTTCGGGAAGGGGGGGCGCAATGAGCAGTTCTTC
. TRBD1 TRBJ1-5 TRBV5-1 CASSFGQGGQPQHF TGCGCCAGCAGCTTCGGACAGGGGGGTCAGCCCCAGCATTTT
medium-sized . TRBJ1-4 TRBV7-8 CASSELRDTAGKLFF TGTGCCAGCAGTGAACTCCGGGACACAGCTGGAAAACTGTTTTTT
few . TRBJ1-1 TRBV19 CASRRQVNTEAFF TGTGCCAGTAGACGACAGGTGAACACTGAAGCTTTCTTT
. TRBD1 TRBJ1-4 TRBV7-8 CASSSPATGGANEKLFF TGTGCCAGCAGCTCACCAGCGACAGGGGGCGCGAATGAAAAACTGTTTTTT
once TRBD1 TRBJ2-5 TRBV5-1 CASSSGTGAEETQYF TGCGCCAGCAGCTCCGGGACAGGGGCTGAAGAGACCCAGTACTTC
. . TRBJ2-7 TRBV5-1 CASRFAMSSYEQYF TGCGCCAGCAGGTTCGCCATGAGCTCCTACGAGCAGTACTTC
. TRBD2 TRBJ2-2 TRBV11-2 CASSGPGGAGELFF TGTGCCAGCAGCGGGCCGGGGGGGGCCGGGGAGCTGTTTTTT
. . TRBJ1-5 TRBV7-9 CASSLNGDQPQHF TGTGCCAGCAGCTTAAATGGAGATCAGCCCCAGCATTTT
few . TRBJ2-7 TRBV30 CAWSPQDGYEQYF TGTGCCTGGAGTCCTCAGGACGGATACGAGCAGTACTTC
few TRBD1 TRBJ2-1 TRBV18 CASSEGQGAYEQFF TGTGCCAGCTCAGAGGGACAGGGGGCCTATGAGCAGTTCTTC
. . TRBJ2-7 TRBV18 CASSPNTGREQYF TGTGCCAGCTCACCAAATACAGGGCGGGAGCAGTACTTC
. . TRBJ1-4 TRBV4-3 CASSRSFNEKLFF TGCGCCAGCAGCCGATCTTTTAATGAAAAACTGTTTTTT
. . TRBJ2-5 TRBV19 CASSKRREKQETQYF TGTGCCAGTAGCAAACGGAGAGAAAAGCAAGAGACCCAGTACTTC
. TRBD1 TRBJ2-2 TRBV9 CASHSGDSRNTGELFF TGTGCCAGCCACTCAGGGGACAGCCGGAACACCGGGGAGCTGTTTTTT
few . TRBJ1-6 TRBV15 CATSRVPNSPLHF TGTGCCACCAGCAGAGTCCCTAATTCACCCCTCCACTTT
few . TRBJ1-1 TRBV6-6 CASSYSGAGAFF TGTGCCAGCAGTTACTCGGGGGCCGGAGCTTTCTTT
. . TRBJ2-5 TRBV6-1 CASTTADGGEETQYF TGTGCCAGCACGACGGCGGACGGGGGAGAAGAGACCCAGTACTTC
. TRBD1 TRBJ2-5 TRBV7-2 CASSPTGKETQYF TGTGCCAGCAGCCCGACAGGGAAAGAGACCCAGTACTTC
. . TRBJ2-1 TRBV7-3 CASSFSWRDEQFF TGTGCCAGCAGCTTCTCGTGGCGGGATGAGCAGTTCTTC
few . TRBJ1-5 TRBV10-3 CAISEGVRPQHF TGTGCCATCAGTGAGGGGGTGAGGCCCCAGCATTTT
. TRBD2 TRBJ2-1 TRBV2 CASSLSGGHNNEQFF TGTGCCAGCAGCCTTAGCGGGGGGCATAACAATGAGCAGTTCTTC
. . TRBJ2-5 TRBV5-1 CASSRDRGETQYF TGCGCCAGCAGCCGGGACCGGGGAGAGACCCAGTACTTC
. . TRBJ1-6 TRBV6-5 CASSYGWSISSPLHF TGTGCCAGCAGTTACGGTTGGTCGATCTCTTCACCCCTCCACTTT
once . TRBJ1-5 TRBV4-1 CASSQDGGIGNQPQHF TGCGCCAGCAGCCAAGACGGCGGGATTGGCAATCAGCCCCAGCATTTT
. TRBD1 TRBJ1-4 TRBV7-6 CASSTGQIRGRNEKLFF TGTGCCAGCAGCACGGGACAGATTCGCGGGAGAAATGAAAAACTGTTTTTT
. . TRBJ2-7 TRBV9 CASSETSFPYEQYF TGTGCCAGCAGTGAGACTAGTTTCCCCTACGAGCAGTACTTC
once . TRBJ1-5 TRBV19 CASSTGSPGKYQPQHF TGTGCCAGCTCAACAGGGTCCCCTGGGAAATATCAGCCCCAGCATTTT
. . TRBJ1-1 TRBV7-9 CASSFADTEAFF TGTGCCAGCAGCTTTGCGGACACTGAAGCTTTCTTT
. . TRBJ2-3 TRBV11-3 CASSFGQVADTQYF TGTGCCAGCAGCTTTGGGCAGGTAGCAGATACGCAGTATTTT
. TRBD1 TRBJ2-7 TRBV5-1 CASSLQGARAEQYF TGCGCCAGCAGCTTACAGGGGGCGCGAGCCGAGCAGTACTTC
. . TRBJ1-5 TRBV5-1 CASSLGDRTGPQHF TGCGCCAGCAGCTTGGGGGACCGCACAGGGCCCCAGCATTTT
. . TRBJ1-3 TRBV6-1 CASRRWKSGNTIYF TGTGCCAGCAGAAGGTGGAAATCTGGAAACACCATATATTTT
. TRBD1 TRBJ2-2 TRBV30 CAWSVQGVTGELFF TGTGCCTGGAGTGTACAGGGGGTCACCGGGGAGCTGTTTTTT
. TRBD2 TRBJ2-3 TRBV7-9 CASSFLEAGATDTQYF TGTGCCAGCAGCTTCCTTGAAGCGGGGGCCACAGATACGCAGTATTTT
. . TRBJ2-2 TRBV7-9 CASSLNTGELFF TGTGCCAGCAGCTTAAACACCGGGGAGCTGTTTTTT
. . TRBJ2-7 TRBV28 CASSLPEAYEQYF TGTGCCAGCAGTTTGCCGGAAGCCTACGAGCAGTACTTC
few TRBD1 TRBJ2-7 TRBV5-1 CASSRRGQDFPSYEQYF TGCGCCAGCAGCCGACGGGGACAGGACTTTCCCTCCTACGAGCAGTACTTC
. TRBD2 TRBJ2-3 TRBV10-1 CASSVAGATDTQYF TGCGCCAGCAGTGTAGCGGGAGCCACAGATACGCAGTATTTT
. . TRBJ2-3 TRBV10-2 CASSRKGGTDTQYF TGCGCCAGCAGTAGGAAAGGGGGCACAGATACGCAGTATTTT
. . TRBJ2-3 TRBV7-3 CASSTGTSDTQYF TGTGCCAGCAGCACGGGGACCTCCGATACGCAGTATTTT
. TRBD2 TRBJ2-2 TRBV2 CASSPKRLANTGELFF TGTGCCAGCAGTCCGAAAAGACTAGCTAACACCGGGGAGCTGTTTTTT
. TRBD1 TRBJ1-5 TRBV2 CASDGQGTPQPQHF TGTGCCAGCGACGGACAGGGCACACCTCAGCCCCAGCATTTT
. TRBD2 TRBJ2-1 TRBV15 CATSRDRGYALLAGGHNEQFF TGTGCCACCAGCAGAGATCGGGGGTATGCGCTACTAGCGGGGGGACACAATGAGCAGTTCTTC
. . TRBJ1-4 TRBV6-6 CASSPGQPGEKLFF TGTGCCAGCAGCCCCGGTCAGCCTGGAGAAAAACTGTTTTTT
. TRBD1 TRBJ1-6 TRBV11-2 CASSFDRAASPLHF TGTGCCAGCAGCTTCGACAGGGCTGCCTCACCCCTCCACTTT
few TRBD1 TRBJ1-2 TRBV7-9 CASSLGQGYGYTF TGTGCCAGCAGCTTAGGACAGGGGTATGGCTACACCTTC
. . TRBJ2-1 TRBV7-3 CASSHGAGAGYNEQFF TGTGCCAGCAGCCACGGGGCGGGGGCGGGATACAATGAGCAGTTCTTC